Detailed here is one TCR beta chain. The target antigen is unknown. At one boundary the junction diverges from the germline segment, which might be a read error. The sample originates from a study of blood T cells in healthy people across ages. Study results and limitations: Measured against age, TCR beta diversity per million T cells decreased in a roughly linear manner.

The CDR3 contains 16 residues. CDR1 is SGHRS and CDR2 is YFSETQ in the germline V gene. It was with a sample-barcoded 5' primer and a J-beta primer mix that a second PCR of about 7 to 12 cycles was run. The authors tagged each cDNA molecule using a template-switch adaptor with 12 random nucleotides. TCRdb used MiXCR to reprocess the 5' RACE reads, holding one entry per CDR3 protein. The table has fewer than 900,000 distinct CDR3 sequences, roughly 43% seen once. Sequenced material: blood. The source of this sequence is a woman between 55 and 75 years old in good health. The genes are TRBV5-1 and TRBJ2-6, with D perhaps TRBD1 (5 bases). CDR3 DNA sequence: TGCGCCAGCAGCCCGAGTTGGAGCTCTGGGGCCAACGTCCCGACTTTC. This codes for CASSPSWSSGANVPTF.